This T cell receptor beta chain is drawn from a study of cytomegalovirus exposure and HLA in healthy donors. Findings and caveats of the study: Highest at DRB1 and lowest at HLA-C, TCR association rates differed among HLA loci in a later analysis. Later analysis suggested links between common viral pathogens and several top significant clusters. Earlier analysis found most TCR beta V segments productive about 87% or about 30% of the time.

Worth noting for this clone: Its specificity is unknown.

V trimming: 5 bases; J trimming: 4 bases; junction bases outside the gene matches: 4. CDR1 and CDR2 from the germline V gene are MNHEY and SMNVEV (reference sequence). This CDR3 is built from 14 residues. The PCR made use of 60 Vbeta and 13 Jbeta primers. In the source study's methods: Unique TCR beta chains numbered about 79 million in a later analysis, with around 11 million shared. Only in-frame clones appear in the TCRdb table, and some are missing; sequencing was by immunoSEQ multiplex PCR. That table supplies the V and J calls and clone size; D and trimming were determined from the DNA. The data contain 160,000 or so clones, over 65% of them singletons.

The receptor's source is a man aged 60 to 69 in good health and CMV-seronegative. The sample comprised PBMCs. V is TRBV27 and J is TRBJ2-7; 11 bases align to TRBD1. The DNA of the CDR3 is TGTGCCAGCAGTCCGGACAGGGGGCTGTACGAGCAGTACTTC. Protein sequence: CASSPDRGLYEQYF.